This note documents a single TCR beta chain sequence. This record comes from a study of cytomegalovirus exposure and HLA in healthy donors. The PCR made use of 60 Vbeta and 13 Jbeta primers. The data were produced by immunoSEQ multiplex PCR, yet TCRdb's version contains in-frame clones alone and is incomplete. The top ten clones hold less than 20% of a sample with around 65,000 clones, 65% to 70% of them seen once. Germline CDR1 and CDR2: MNHEY and SVGAGI. Unmatched junction bases numbered 6, after V lost 5 bases and J lost 3 bases. This CDR3 has 15 residues. This TCR derives from a man in his forties in good health and CMV-seropositive. Specimen: PBMCs. The chain combines TRBV6-5 with TRBJ2-7; 11 bases line up with TRBD2. The CDR3 DNA follows: TGTGCCAGCAGTCGGACTAGCGGGCTAAACTACGAGCAGTACTTC. This encodes CASSRTSGLNYEQYF.